The rows below give T cell receptor beta chains drawn from one sample of a study of cytomegalovirus exposure and HLA in healthy donors. Data came from immunoSEQ multiplex PCR; TCRdb stores just in-frame clones and leaves some out. The sample consists of some 150,000 clones, 76% of them appearing once. Material for sequencing was PBMCs. Receptors were obtained from a woman between 40 and 50 years old in good health and CMV-seronegative. The CDR3 runs from the conserved cysteine through the conserved F or W. The order of the fields is J gene, clone size, V gene, D gene, CDR3 protein, CDR3 DNA. D genes are given only for firm matches. Clone size is given for some rows only: seen once, a few or many times, or a class if the clone is expanded.

TRBJ2-3 | - | TRBV7-6 | TRBD1 | CASSFNLLPRDSSTDTQYF | TGTGCCAGCAGCTTCAATCTACTACCTCGGGACAGCAGCACAGATACGCAGTATTTT
TRBJ2-7 | - | TRBV11-3 | - | CASSQGQTYEQYF | TGTGCCAGCAGCCAAGGACAGACCTACGAGCAGTACTTC
TRBJ2-5 | - | TRBV29-1 | TRBD1 | CSVEDLRTGGTSQETQYF | TGCAGCGTTGAAGACCTGCGGACAGGGGGCACGTCGCAAGAGACCCAGTACTTC
TRBJ2-7 | few | TRBV28 | TRBD2 | CASSSNQREESGEQYF | TGTGCCAGCAGTTCAAATCAGCGGGAGGAATCGGGCGAGCAGTACTTC
TRBJ2-3 | - | TRBV5-4 | TRBD2 | CASTGTSGFDTQYF | TGTGCCAGCACCGGGACTAGCGGGTTCGATACGCAGTATTTT
TRBJ2-7 | - | TRBV11-2 | - | CASSPGAGEPYEQYF | TGTGCCAGCAGCCCAGGGGCGGGAGAGCCCTACGAGCAGTACTTC
TRBJ1-4 | - | TRBV19 | TRBD1 | CASSLARTGAEKLFF | TGTGCCAGTAGCCTCGCCAGGACAGGGGCTGAAAAACTGTTTTTT
TRBJ2-7 | once | TRBV2 | - | CASSEDRDEQYF | TGTGCCAGCAGTGAAGACAGGGACGAGCAGTACTTC
TRBJ1-1 | - | TRBV11-1 | - | CASSTPDTMNTEAFF | TGTGCCAGCAGCACCCCGGACACTATGAACACTGAAGCTTTCTTT
TRBJ1-5 | - | TRBV4-1 | TRBD1 | CASSGRDRGQIGGNQPQHF | TGCGCCAGCAGCGGCCGGGACAGGGGCCAGATCGGGGGCAATCAGCCCCAGCATTTT
TRBJ2-3 | - | TRBV6-5 | - | CASRRTTSTDTQYF | TGTGCCAGCCGCCGGACAACTAGCACAGATACGCAGTATTTT
TRBJ1-1 | - | TRBV10-1 | TRBD1 | CASSPTGMNTEAFF | TGCGCCAGCAGTCCGACAGGGATGAACACTGAAGCTTTCTTT
TRBJ1-1 | - | TRBV15 | TRBD1 | CATSRDQGTGGDEAFF | TGTGCCACCAGCAGAGATCAAGGGACAGGGGGCGATGAAGCTTTCTTT
TRBJ1-2 | - | TRBV30 | TRBD1 | CAWDGTGEFGYTF | TGTGCCTGGGACGGGACAGGGGAGTTTGGCTACACCTTC
TRBJ1-3 | - | TRBV11-3 | - | CASSSDSSGNTIYF | TGTGCCAGCAGCTCCGACAGCTCTGGAAACACCATATATTTT
TRBJ1-2 | - | TRBV27 | TRBD1 | CASRWTGGWSYGYTF | TGTGCCAGCAGGTGGACAGGGGGCTGGTCCTATGGCTACACCTTC
TRBJ2-5 | - | TRBV30 | - | CAWSEGQFQETQYF | TGTGCCTGGAGTGAAGGACAGTTTCAAGAGACCCAGTACTTC
TRBJ1-5 | - | TRBV6-4 | - | CASSLEGNNQPQHF | TGTGCCAGCAGTTTGGAGGGAAACAATCAGCCCCAGCATTTT
TRBJ2-7 | few | TRBV6-1 | - | CASSEAAHTYEQYF | TGTGCCAGCAGTGAAGCCGCACACACCTACGAGCAGTACTTC
TRBJ2-3 | - | TRBV28 | TRBD1 | CASSSGQAPRGTQYF | TGTGCCAGCAGCTCGGGACAGGCCCCGCGGGGTACGCAGTATTTT
TRBJ2-7 | - | TRBV19 | TRBD1 | CASTPGQVSYEQYF | TGTGCCAGTACCCCGGGACAGGTCTCCTACGAGCAGTACTTC
TRBJ1-5 | - | TRBV30 | TRBD1 | CAWSRDRGRPVNQPQHF | TGTGCCTGGAGTCGGGACAGGGGGCGCCCGGTCAATCAGCCCCAGCATTTT
TRBJ2-1 | - | TRBV5-4 | - | CASSGGSSYNEQFF | TGTGCCAGCAGCGGAGGGAGCTCCTACAATGAGCAGTTCTTC
TRBJ1-6 | once | TRBV18 | TRBD1 | CASSPKGQLSYNSPLHF | TGTGCCAGCTCACCAAAGGGACAGCTCTCCTATAATTCACCCCTCCACTTT
TRBJ2-1 | - | TRBV5-1 | TRBD2 | CASSFSGGSYNEQFF | TGCGCCAGCAGCTTTAGCGGGGGATCCTACAATGAGCAGTTCTTC
TRBJ2-1 | - | TRBV7-6 | - | CASSLTGRGSYNEQFF | TGTGCCAGCAGCCTAACCGGCAGGGGCTCCTACAATGAGCAGTTCTTC
TRBJ2-7 | once | TRBV10-3 | - | CATGATYKQYF | TGTGCCACAGGGGCCACCTACAAGCAGTACTTC
TRBJ1-1 | few | TRBV27 | - | CASSFGGEMNTEAFF | TGTGCCAGCAGTTTCGGGGGGGAGATGAACACTGAAGCTTTCTTT
TRBJ1-2 | - | TRBV7-9 | TRBD1 | CASNNSGTGLEGYTF | TGTGCCAGCAACAATTCCGGGACAGGGTTAGAAGGCTACACCTTC
TRBJ2-7 | - | TRBV11-2 | - | CASSATLARTYEQYF | TGTGCCAGCAGCGCTACATTAGCGAGAACCTACGAGCAGTACTTC
TRBJ1-1 | once | TRBV6-6 | - | CASSWTESMNTEAFF | TGTGCCAGCAGTTGGACAGAATCCATGAACACTGAAGCTTTCTTT
TRBJ1-5 | - | TRBV15 | - | CATSKRDSSSPQHF | TGTGCCACCAGCAAGCGGGATTCCAGTTCGCCCCAGCATTTT
TRBJ2-1 | few | TRBV4-1 | TRBD2 | CASSRVGGVHNEQFF | TGCGCCAGCAGCCGGGTTGGGGGGGTCCACAATGAGCAGTTCTTC
TRBJ1-4 | - | TRBV5-1 | - | CASSLGAGAQFLATNEKLFF | TGCGCCAGCAGCCTGGGTGCGGGGGCCCAGTTCCTAGCAACTAATGAAAAACTGTTTTTT
TRBJ1-2 | - | TRBV2 | - | CASSGLHGSYGYTF | TGTGCCAGCAGCGGTCTACATGGGAGCTATGGCTACACCTTC
TRBJ1-2 | once | TRBV6-1 | - | CASSTGLGYGYTF | TGTGCCAGCAGCACAGGGTTGGGCTATGGCTACACCTTC
TRBJ2-3 | - | TRBV19 | - | CASSIAGTDTQYF | TGTGCCAGTAGTATCGCAGGGACAGATACGCAGTATTTT
TRBJ2-7 | - | TRBV7-9 | - | CASSSLNSYEQYF | TGTGCCAGCAGCTCCCTTAACAGCTACGAGCAGTACTTC
TRBJ2-3 | - | TRBV2 | - | CASSEGRGPTDTQYF | TGTGCCAGCAGTGAAGGGCGGGGACCGACAGATACGCAGTATTTT
TRBJ2-1 | - | TRBV6-4 | - | CASSDSAGSGNEQFF | TGTGCCAGCAGTGACTCTGCAGGGTCGGGCAATGAGCAGTTCTTC
TRBJ1-1 | - | TRBV29-1 | - | CSVEVWQTEAFF | TGCAGCGTTGAAGTCTGGCAGACTGAAGCTTTCTTT